These 28 T cell receptor beta chains were all obtained from the same sample, sequenced in a study of T cell repertoires in cytomegalovirus infection. TCRdb recomputed calls from the reads with MiXCR, one row per CDR3 protein. The sample includes tens of thousands of distinct CDR3 sequences, about 18% seen only once; the top ten take 26%. Their antigens are not known. The specimen comprised CD8+ T cells from cultured PBMCs, sampled from culture after CMV antigen stimulation. The receptors originated from a human donor in good health (CMV status not recorded). Some clones in this sample may be carry-over from other donors' samples.

In its sample, this clonotype is medium-sized. The rearrangement joins TRBV7-9 to TRBJ1-6; weak D call: TRBD1 (6 bases). V shed 2 bases and J shed 10 bases, with 15 bases lying between them. The CDR3 consists of 15 residues. Germline CDR1 SEHNR, CDR2 FQNEAQ (reference sequence). The chain's CDR3 is CASSLHNWDTSPLHF. The DNA for the CDR3 is TGTGCCAGCAGCTTACACAACTGGGACACCTCACCCCTCCACTTT.

The chain employs TRBV7-9 and TRBJ2-1; tentatively, D is TRBD2 (6 bases). The CDR3 extends over 16 amino acids. The V end lost 3 bases, the J end lost 0 bases, and 12 bases lay between the germline ends. Germline assignment: CDR1 SEHNR and CDR2 FQNEAQ (reference sequence). The DNA of the CDR3 is TGTGCCAGCAGCTTCCCAAGGAGGGACTCCTACAATGAGCAGTTCTTC. Translating it yields CASSFPRRDSYNEQFF.

This chain links TRBV28 with TRBJ1-5; tentatively, D is TRBD1 (6 bases). The length of the CDR3 is 16 residues. Germline V gene data show CDR1 as MDHEN and CDR2 as SYDVKM. Trimming removed 5 bases from V and 0 bases from J, with 14 bases in between. CDR3 loop: CASSPGQTNSNQPQHF. The CDR3 DNA sequence: TGTGCCAGCAGTCCCGGACAGACGAATAGCAATCAGCCCCAGCATTTT.

Many counts were recorded for this clonotype. The V gene is TRBV7-8, the J gene TRBJ2-7; D remains unclear. The CDR3 has 13 amino acids. Per the germline V gene, CDR1 is SGHVS and CDR2 is FQNEAQ. Trimming took off 0 bases at V and 7 bases at J, with 10 bases between the two ends. The CDR3 DNA reads as TGTGCCAGCAGCTTAGCCGCCGAAGGGGAGCAGTACTTC. Its protein product is CASSLAAEGEQYF.

The chain links TRBV11-1 to TRBJ1-1; tentative D call: TRBD1 (5 bases). Per the germline V gene, CDR1 is SGHAT and CDR2 is FQDESV (reference sequence). The V end lost 7 bases, the J end lost 11 bases, and 11 bases lay between the germline ends. The CDR3 runs to 10 residues. Here the CDR3 reads CASTRDDAFF. CDR3 in DNA: TGTGCCAGCACGAGGGACGACGCTTTCTTT.

This sequence joins TRBV7-2 and TRBJ2-7, with 7 bases fitting TRBD2. This CDR3 contains 14 residues. Germline trimming cut 4 bases from V and 4 bases from J; bases unmatched to any gene: 7. Germline V lookup: CDR1 SGHTA, CDR2 FQGNSA. This CDR3 is CASSSGTMSYEQYF. For the CDR3, the DNA is TGTGCCAGCAGCTCTGGGACTATGTCATACGAGCAGTACTTC.

The sample holds a few counts of this clonotype. The V call is TRBV28, the J call TRBJ1-6, with D maybe TRBD1 (5 bases). The CDR3 totals 15 residues. The ends were cut back, 7 bases at V and 7 bases at J, with 17 bases in the middle. The germline CDR1 and CDR2 sequences are MDHEN and SYDVKM. The CDR3 spells CASIRGWEANSPLHF. The CDR3 region has the DNA TGTGCCAGCATTAGGGGTTGGGAAGCGAATTCACCCCTCCACTTT. The full variable domain, with the rest looked up from reference TRBV28 and TRBJ1-6, is DVKVTQSSRYLVKRTGEKVFLECVQDMDHENMFWYRQDPGLGLRLIYFSYDVKMKEKGDIPEGYSVSREKKERFSLILESASTNQTSMYLCASIRGWEANSPLHFGNGTRLTVT.

The chain has TRBV7-8 and TRBJ2-1, with 7 bases that match TRBD1. This CDR3 contains 14 residues. Germline CDR1 SGHVS, CDR2 FQNEAQ. The J segment lost 7 bases and the V segment lost 1 base, leaving 4 bases of the junction unmatched. This chain's CDR3 is CASSLGTGQNEQFF. The DNA for the CDR3 is TGTGCCAGCAGCTTAGGGACAGGCCAGAATGAGCAGTTCTTC.

The chain combines TRBV9 with TRBJ2-1; tentatively, D is TRBD2 (7 bases). This CDR3 is 19 amino acids long. Germline loops: CDR1 SGDLS, CDR2 YYNGEE. V was trimmed by 1 base and J by 4 bases, leaving 24 bases between them. CDR3 in DNA: TGTGCCAGCAGCGTAACTGGGGGCAGGGAGGGCCCCCGTTACAATGAGCAGTTCTTC. Translating gives CASSVTGGREGPRYNEQFF.

J is TRBJ2-1 and V is TRBV6-6, with D hard to call. From germline, CDR1 is MNHNY and CDR2 SVGAGI (reference sequence). This CDR3 has 12 amino acids. V lost 2 bases to trimming and J lost 7 bases, with 6 bases between them. The CDR3 nucleotides read TGTGCCAGCAGTTACGAGGTTAATGAGCAGTTCTTC. Translation: CASSYEVNEQFF.

This rearrangement joins TRBV6-2 or TRBV6-3 to TRBJ2-1, with 13 bases fitting TRBD2. From germline, CDR1 is MNHEY and CDR2 SVGEGT. J lost 9 bases, V lost 7 bases, and 9 bases had no gene match. The CDR3 length is 15 residues. The CDR3 bases are TGTGCCAGCACCAAAGGGACTAGCGGGGCCGGTGAGCAGTTCTTC. Translated, it gives CASTKGTSGAGEQFF.

As concerns this clonotype: Possible read error: a much larger clone is one base away. The chain links TRBV4-3 to TRBJ2-2; D not certain. CDR1 is LGHNA, CDR2 YSLEER, per germline. Trimming pared 4 bases from V and 1 base from J, leaving 10 bases between. CDR3 length: 15 amino acids. CDR3 nucleotides: TGCGCCAGCAGCCCCGGGTATCGGAACACCGGGGAGCTGTTTTTT. It encodes CASSPGYRNTGELFF.

V usage is TRBV28 and J usage is TRBJ2-7; 9 nucleotides match TRBD1. The length of the CDR3 is 15 residues. V trimming: 7 bases; J trimming: 4 bases; junction bases outside the gene matches: 11. CDR1 MDHEN and CDR2 SYDVKM come from the germline V gene. CDR3 nucleotide sequence: TGTGCCAGCAACAACGAGGGACAGGGTCCTTACGAGCAGTACTTC. Protein product: CASNNEGQGPYEQYF.

The V and J genes are TRBV29-1 and TRBJ2-5; D is undetermined. The CDR3 totals 11 residues. The germline CDR1 and CDR2 sequences are SQVTM and ANQGSEA. Trimming removed 7 bases from V and 5 bases from J, with 11 bases in between. The CDR3 protein is CSAWGRETQYF. CDR3 DNA sequence: TGCAGCGCTTGGGGAAGGGAGACCCAGTACTTC.

This chain joins TRBV7-2 and TRBJ2-7; 9 bases are shared with TRBD1. Unmatched junction bases numbered 10, after V lost 10 bases and J lost 6 bases. CDR1 and CDR2 (germline): SGHTA, FQGNSA. The CDR3 is 13 amino acids. The CDR3 DNA reads TGTGCCACCAGAGACAGGGGGAGCGGCGAGCAGTACTTC. Translation: CATRDRGSGEQYF.

This clonotype turned up a few times. The chain carries TRBV18 and TRBJ2-1; 9 bases map to TRBD1. V trimming: 0 bases; J trimming: 7 bases; junction bases outside the gene matches: 7. There are 16 residues in the CDR3. Germline V gives CDR1 KGHSH, CDR2 LQKENI. Here the CDR3 reads CASSPPKDRGKNEQFF. CDR3 nucleotide sequence: TGTGCCAGCTCACCACCCAAGGACAGGGGTAAAAATGAGCAGTTCTTC.

This clonotype was picked up a small number of times. The chain joins TRBV9 to TRBJ2-7; D not resolved. This CDR3 is 14 amino acids long. Trimming removed 0 bases at V and 2 bases at J, with 9 bases between. CDR1 SGDLS and CDR2 YYNGEE come from the germline V gene. The CDR3 region is CASSVGGAPYEQYF. CDR3 coding DNA: TGTGCCAGCAGCGTAGGTGGAGCCCCCTACGAGCAGTACTTC.

The J gene is TRBJ1-2, the V gene TRBV7-9; no clear D. The ends were cut back, 1 base at V and 6 bases at J, with 9 bases in the middle. Germline CDR1 SEHNR, CDR2 FQNEAQ (reference sequence). CDR3 length: 13 amino acids. DNA for the CDR3: TGTGCCAGCAGCTTAGGTCCCGGGGATGGCTACACCTTC. Its translation is CASSLGPGDGYTF. Looking up the rest from reference TRBV7-9 and TRBJ1-2 gives the full variable domain: DTGVSQNPRHKITKRGQNVTFRCDPISEHNRLYWYRQTLGQGPEFLTYFQNEAQLEKSRLLSDRFSAERPKGSFSTLEIQRTEQGDSAMYLCASSLGPGDGYTFGSGTRLTVV.

The J gene is TRBJ2-1, the V gene TRBV10-2; TRBD2 agrees at 11 bases. The CDR3 sequence is 16 residues long. Germline-derived CDR1 and CDR2 are WSHSY and SAAADI. V trimming: 7 bases; J trimming: 4 bases; junction bases outside the gene matches: 9. CDR3 in amino acids: CASTTSGGPGYNEQFF. The CDR3 nucleotides read TGCGCCAGCACAACTAGCGGGGGCCCGGGATACAATGAGCAGTTCTTC.

This clonotype was found a few times. The genes are TRBV29-1 and TRBJ2-3; 7 nucleotides line up with TRBD1. The CDR3 loop spans 14 amino acids. V shed 3 bases, J shed 0 bases, and the junction held 3 bases outside the gene matches. The V gene's germline CDR1 is SQVTM and CDR2 ANQGSEA. For the CDR3, the DNA is TGCAGCGTTGATATGGGACAGAGCACAGATACGCAGTATTTT. This translates into CSVDMGQSTDTQYF.

This clonotype was seen more than once but under ten times. V usage is TRBV4-1 and J usage is TRBJ1-4; D call uncertain. CDR3 length: 15 residues. Germline CDR1 reads MGHRA; CDR2 reads YSYEKL. With 1 base removed from V and 8 bases from J, the gap between germline ends came to 14 bases. CDR3 bases: TGCGCCAGCAGCCAAGTGGACTCGGTCGGAGAAAAACTGTTTTTT. Its translation is CASSQVDSVGEKLFF.

This clonotype was seen a few times. V usage is TRBV29-1 and J usage is TRBJ1-5; perhaps TRBD1 as D (5 bases). The CDR3 sequence is 13 residues long. The germline gives CDR1 SQVTM, CDR2 ANQGSEA. V lost 7 bases, J lost 6 bases, and 16 bases lay in between. DNA for the CDR3: TGCAGCGCAACCTCCGGACACGGTCAGCCCCAGCATTTT. Protein product: CSATSGHGQPQHF.

This clonotype was seen only a few times. This chain joins TRBV12-3 or TRBV12-4 and TRBJ1-1; D perhaps matches TRBD1 (6 bases). V dropped 5 bases and J dropped 5 bases, with 15 bases sitting between them. The CDR3 is 14 residues long. The CDR3 DNA reads as TGTGCCAGCAGTCTTGAAACAGGGCGGACTGAAGCTTTCTTT. The encoded protein is CASSLETGRTEAFF.

This clonotype has just a few counts. The genes are TRBV5-1 and TRBJ1-1, with 7 bases that match TRBD1. The V segment lost 2 bases and the J segment 8 bases; nucleotides outside the gene matches: 6. Per the germline V gene, CDR1 is SGHRS and CDR2 is YFSETQ. The CDR3 is made up of 13 amino acids. The CDR3 reads CASSFGTGDEAFF. The CDR3, as DNA: TGCGCCAGCAGCTTTGGTACAGGGGACGAAGCTTTCTTT.

The chain links TRBV7-8 to TRBJ2-1, with D perhaps TRBD2 (5 bases). Trimming pared 5 bases from V and 1 base from J, leaving 15 bases between. CDR3 size: 16 residues. Germline assignment: CDR1 SGHVS and CDR2 FQNEAQ. CDR3 coding DNA: TGTGCCAGCAGCGTTCGAAGTACGGGGTCCTACAATGAGCAGTTCTTC. Translating it yields CASSVRSTGSYNEQFF.

The chain has TRBV27 and TRBJ2-2, with no clear D. Trimming took off 8 bases at V and 6 bases at J, with 7 bases between the two ends. In germline, CDR1 is MNHEY, CDR2 SMNVEV (reference sequence). The CDR3 loop spans 11 amino acids. In DNA, the CDR3 is TGTGCCAGCGGTAGGCCCGGGGAGCTGTTTTTT. Translation gives CASGRPGELFF.

This clonotype was seen more than once but under ten times. The chain couples TRBV28 to TRBJ1-1; 7 positions match TRBD1. Germline CDR1 MDHEN, CDR2 SYDVKM. The CDR3 consists of 14 residues. Unmatched junction bases numbered 8, after V lost 7 bases and J lost 3 bases. The CDR3 sequence: CASTIQGIDTEAFF. The CDR3 DNA is TGTGCCAGCACCATACAGGGGATAGACACTGAAGCTTTCTTT.

The chain combines TRBV7-9 with TRBJ2-2; D is possibly TRBD1 or TRBD2 (5 bases each). This CDR3 region has 15 residues. Trimming removed 5 bases from V and 3 bases from J, with 13 bases in between. Germline V gene data show CDR1 as SEHNR and CDR2 as FQNEAQ (reference sequence). The DNA of the CDR3 is TGTGCCAGCAGCCCCGGGGCGCTGGACACCGGGGAGCTGTTTTTT. Residues: CASSPGALDTGELFF.